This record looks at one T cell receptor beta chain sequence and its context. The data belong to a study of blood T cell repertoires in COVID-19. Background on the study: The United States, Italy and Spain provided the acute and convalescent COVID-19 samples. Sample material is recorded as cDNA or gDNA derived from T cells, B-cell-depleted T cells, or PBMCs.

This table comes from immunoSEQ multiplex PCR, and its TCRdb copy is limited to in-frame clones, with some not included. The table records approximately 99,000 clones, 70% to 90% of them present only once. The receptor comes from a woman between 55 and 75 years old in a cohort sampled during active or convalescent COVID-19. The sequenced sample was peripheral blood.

The CDR3 DNA reads as TGTGCCAGCAGGACAGGGGAATGGGAGCCCCAGCATTTT. It is translated as CASRTGEWEPQHF. This chain joins TRBV12-3 or TRBV12-4 and TRBJ1-5; TRBD1 aligns across 8 bases. The CDR3 is made up of 13 amino acids. Losses at the gene ends were 6 bases for V and 8 bases for J; bases not matched to a gene: 6.